This TCR beta chain was captured by sequencing in a study of Graves' ophthalmopathy and Graves' hyperthyroidism listed by TCRdb under 2018. Regarding the complete study: A patient counted as having stable hyperthyroidism if there was no progression to ophthalmopathy within 18 months of follow-up. The study used TCR beta repertoire signatures to distinguish Graves' ophthalmopathy from Graves' hyperthyroidism and to predict progression to ophthalmopathy. In total, 135 blood samples were TCR-sequenced: 40 to 45 ophthalmopathy, some 75 hyperthyroidism and roughly 17 hyperthyroidism-to-ophthalmopathy patients. To explore V-J signatures that separate ophthalmopathy from hyperthyroidism, a discovery set of about a hundred patients was enrolled, consisting of 43 with ophthalmopathy and around 57 with stable hyperthyroidism. For independent validation, a separate cohort was made up of 18 to 20 hyperthyroidism patients plus 17 patients who later progressed from hyperthyroidism to ophthalmopathy. In over 5 hyperthyroidism patients, the T-cell repertoire of thyroid tissue was compared with the T-cell repertoire of blood. After sampling, hyperthyroidism patients received methimazole starting at 30 mg daily, and ophthalmopathy patients received high-dose intravenous methylprednisolone. Study-wide findings and limitations: No statistical method was used to predetermine the sample size, and group allocation was not hidden from the investigators. In cross-validation, the 13-signature model distinguished ophthalmopathy from stable hyperthyroidism with around 86% sensitivity and roughly 81% specificity, while in the test set the corresponding values were about 80% and 75%. In validation, the model predicted ophthalmopathy progression with 55% to 71% sensitivity and roughly 72% specificity; fewer than 15 predicted patients were CT-confirmed with GO in a median of about 6.1 months. Among expanded thyroid clonotypes with frequency above 0.001, most also showed up in blood, which suggests that blood repertoires may reflect the thyroid immune response.

As regards this clonotype: Its antigen specificity is not known. No qualities accompany the bases; no much larger clone lies one base away.

Hyperthyroidism patients were newly diagnosed, with disease duration under 2 months, and aged 18 to 65 years. Patients were excluded if they had other autoimmune diseases, uncontrolled infections, pregnancy or lactation. Diagnosis was based on clinical symptoms, serum thyroxine, TRAb, thyroid ultrasound and orbital computed tomography. Total RNA was extracted with Trizol reagent and quality-checked on an Agilent 2100 Bioanalyzer. For repertoire sequencing, TCR beta CDR3 regions were amplified from RNA transcripts. HTBI primers and the Qiagen OneStep RT-PCR kit were used in a first-round RT-PCR, which was followed by a second-round multiplex PCR, size selection and purification. Sequencing of the libraries was carried out on an Illumina HiSeq2000 in paired-end mode with 100 bp reads. As for how the authors treated the data: Reads were processed with SOAPnuke, discarding reads with adapters, uncalled bases, mean Phred below 15, or no exact constant-primer or identifier match. COPE v1.2.5 was used to merge high-quality paired reads. Each unique nucleotide sequence was defined as a clonotype, and clonotypes were aligned to IMGT TRB V, D and J references with MiTCR v1.1. The analysis was limited to V-J combinations with a frequency above 0.0001, which together covered about 99% of the repertoires. For each V-J combination, a TCR clonal expansion and chaos score was defined as the ratio of F50 clonal expansion to chaos observed in the TCRdist matrix. Features were reduced by Welch's t-statistics and random forest to over 10 V-J combinations, which fed a naive Bayes classifier. The similarity between thyroid and blood repertoires was quantified using the Morisita-Horn index. TCRdb trimmed the raw reads at Q25, called clones with MiXCR and kept productive beta chains. Duplicate CDR3 protein sequences are folded into a single record with the most common DNA and genes. TCRdb's processing, not the study's, gives the V and J calls here. This sample comprises roughly 600,000 distinct CDR3 sequences, less than 40% of them detected only once. Roughly 4.5% of the sample comes from the top ten.

CDR1 SGHRS and CDR2 YFSETQ were looked up in the germline V gene. The junction shows trimming of 3 bases on V and 1 base on J, plus 12 bases between the germline ends. The CDR3 covers 15 residues, taking in both the cysteine and the phenylalanine. Only the CDR3 portion is preserved as DNA: 45 bases, with reading frame beginning at the first base. This chain joins TRBV5-1 to TRBJ2-3, and perhaps TRBD1 as D gene, on 6 matching bases. The sequenced sample consisted of peripheral blood or thyroid tissue (not recorded which). The sequence was collected from an adult man with Graves' hyperthyroidism. The CDR3 sequence is CASSSSGVGTDTQYF. In nucleotide form, the sequence is TGCGCCAGCAGCTCCTCAGGGGTGGGCACAGATACGCAGTATTTT. The reference TRBV5-1 and TRBJ2-3 proteins fill in what lies around the CDR3, so the full variable domain reads KAGVTQTPRYLIKTRGQQVTLSCSPISGHRSVSWYQQTPGQGLQFLFEYFSETQRNKGNFPGRFSGRQFSNSRSEMNVSTLELGDSALYLCASSSSGVGTDTQYFGPGTRLTVL.